The 16 T cell receptor beta chains below were found in one sample sequenced in a study of beta chain features in type 1 diabetes listed by TCRdb under 2018. For these TCRs, the target antigens are not known. Paper-wide results and their limitations: A moderate but significant shortening of TCRB CDR3 length was observed in type 1 diabetes patients in all four CD4+ subsets.

The library came from the immunoSEQ multiplex PCR assay. The entire amount of isolated RNA was reverse transcribed using the High Capacity cDNA Reverse Transcription Kit, so the sequenced TCRB transcripts were expressed ones. TCRdb stores this immuneACCESS table with in-frame sequences only. Part of the clones is absent; in the studies checked, under half of the shortfall reflects unresolved V genes, and no reason is known for the rest. The sample yields about 640,000 clones; around an eighth were counted once. Over 0.1% of the sample rests with the top ten. The sequenced material came from naive CD4+ T cells from blood. The sample's cell subset or site label is to be understood as: true naive CD4+ T cells. The receptors come from a man aged 25-40 years with type 1 diabetes.

This clone was observed a few times. The genes are TRBV6-5 and TRBJ1-5, with 7 bases aligning to TRBD1. V lost 6 bases, J lost 3 bases, and 5 bases stayed unmatched. Germline V CDR1 and CDR2: MNHEY, SVGAGI. This CDR3 contains 14 residues. The DNA of the CDR3 is TGTGCCAGCAGCCCTGACAGGGACAATCAGCCCCAGCATTTT. The encoded protein is CASSPDRDNQPQHF.

This clone was observed a handful of times. The chain carries TRBV28 and TRBJ2-1; D uncertain. This CDR3 contains 16 residues. The V gene's germline CDR1 is MDHEN and CDR2 SYDVKM. V was clipped by 4 bases and J by 1 base, with 14 bases between them. Written as DNA, the CDR3 is TGTGCCAGCAGTTGGGGTCGGACGGGTTCCTACAATGAGCAGTTCTTC. Translation: CASSWGRTGSYNEQFF.

This clone was observed a handful of times. The chain employs TRBV30 and TRBJ2-7; no reliable D call. CDR3 size: 12 residues. Trimming left V 5 bases short and J 3 bases short, with 11 bases between. The germline V gene encodes CDR1 GTSNPN and CDR2 SVGIG (reference sequence). This CDR3 reads CAWDANRYEQYF. The CDR3 region has the DNA TGTGCCTGGGATGCTAATCGCTACGAGCAGTACTTC.

This clone has a handful of counts. The genes are TRBV9 and TRBJ2-5, with D unresolved. The ends were cut back, 0 bases at V and 4 bases at J, with 16 bases in the middle. The CDR3 is 16 amino acids. In germline, CDR1 is SGDLS, CDR2 YYNGEE. The DNA of the CDR3 is TGTGCCAGCAGCGTAGGAGGCAACCCCGTCGGAGAGACCCAGTACTTC. It codes for CASSVGGNPVGETQYF.

The chain recombines TRBV7-6 with TRBJ2-3, with no clear D. The V gene lost 5 bases and the J gene lost 0 bases, with 9 bases spanning the gap. This CDR3 contains 14 residues. Germline CDR1 SGHVS, CDR2 FNYEAQ. CDR3 sequence reads: CASSPTPSTDTQYF. CDR3 nucleotide sequence: TGTGCCAGCAGCCCCACCCCTAGCACAGATACGCAGTATTTT.

This chain uses TRBV29-1 with TRBJ2-7, with 7 bases matching TRBD1. Unmatched junction bases numbered 12, after V lost 7 bases and J lost 6 bases. The CDR3 consists of 13 residues. Germline CDR1 reads SQVTM; CDR2 reads ANQGSEA. In nucleotides, the CDR3 is TGCAGCGCCGGCCGGCAGGGGGACGCCGAGCAGTACTTC. This codes for CSAGRQGDAEQYF.

The chain couples TRBV15 to TRBJ2-6, with D hard to call. The CDR3 spans 18 residues. Germline values: CDR1 LNHNV, CDR2 YYDKDF (reference sequence). Between the trimmed V and J ends, which lost 0 bases and 0 bases, there was a span of 12 bases. For the CDR3, the DNA is TGTGCCACCAGCAGAGATTGGGCACGAGACTCTGGGGCCAACGTCCTGACTTTC. This codes for CATSRDWARDSGANVLTF. The variable domain in full, completed from reference TRBV15 and TRBJ2-6, reads DAMVIQNPRYQVTQFGKPVTLSCSQTLNHNVMYWYQQKSSQAPKLLFHYYDKDFNNEADTPDNFQSRRPNTSFCFLDIRSPGLGDTAMYLCATSRDWARDSGANVLTFGAGSRLTVL.

The chain employs TRBV7-6 and TRBJ1-5; D is uncertain. Germline loops: CDR1 SGHVS, CDR2 FNYEAQ. The CDR3 has 15 residues. Trimming pared 1 base from V and 2 bases from J, leaving 9 bases between. CDR3 sequence reads: CASSLGRTGNQPQHF. In DNA form, the CDR3 reads TGTGCCAGCAGCTTAGGGAGGACCGGCAATCAGCCCCAGCATTTT.

In this sample, this clone turned up a few times. This CDR3 reads CASSWGVSTDTQYF. The CDR3 DNA reads as TGCGCCAGCAGCTGGGGGGTTAGCACAGATACGCAGTATTTT. The chain uses TRBV5-1 and TRBJ2-3, with D possibly being TRBD2 (6 bases). CDR1 and CDR2 (germline): SGHRS, YFSETQ. This CDR3 comprises 14 residues. V lost 3 bases and J lost 0, with 8 bases in between.

The chain carries TRBV7-2 and TRBJ1-5; D might be TRBD1 (6 bases). The V end was cut by 1 base, the J end by 3 bases, with 13 bases between. This CDR3 is built from 16 residues. Germline assignment: CDR1 SGHTA and CDR2 FQGNSA. CDR3 nucleotide sequence: TGTGCCAGCAGCTTAGTTCCCCAGGGGAACAATCAGCCCCAGCATTTT. This gives the protein CASSLVPQGNNQPQHF. The variable domain in full, completed from reference TRBV7-2 and TRBJ1-5, reads GAGVSQSPSNKVTEKGKDVELRCDPISGHTALYWYRQSLGQGLEFLIYFQGNSAPDKSGLPSDRFSAERTGGSVSTLTIQRTQQEDSAVYLCASSLVPQGNNQPQHFGDGTRLSIL.

This clone was counted between two and nine times. This chain joins TRBV5-1 and TRBJ1-4; 7 bases are shared with TRBD1. Germline V lookup: CDR1 SGHRS, CDR2 YFSETQ. This CDR3 comprises 14 residues. Unmatched junction bases numbered 2, after V lost 2 bases and J lost 4 bases. CDR3 nucleotide sequence: TGCGCCAGCAGCTTACAGGGGAATAATGAAAAACTGTTTTTT. Translating gives CASSLQGNNEKLFF.

The chain joins TRBV2 to TRBJ1-2; no clear D gene. CDR1 is SNHLY, CDR2 FYNNEI, per germline. The CDR3 covers 13 residues. The ends were cut back, 11 bases at V and 0 bases at J, with 13 bases in the middle. The CDR3: CAGSRLSNYGYTF. CDR3 bases: TGTGCCGGGTCTCGGCTTTCTAACTATGGCTACACCTTC.

Concerning this clone: The same CDR3 can be traced to other DNA sequences in this sample. V and J are TRBV7-9 and TRBJ2-1, with TRBD2 as a possible D gene (6 bases). This CDR3 has 15 amino acids. Germline V gene sequence: CDR1 SEHNR, CDR2 FQNEAQ (reference sequence). Trimming cost V 2 bases and J 1 base, with 9 bases left between them. The CDR3 is CASSLLGGSYNEQFF. The CDR3 DNA follows: TGTGCCAGCAGCTTACTGGGGGGTTCCTACAATGAGCAGTTCTTC. The variable domain in full, with the rest retrieved from reference TRBV7-9 and TRBJ2-1, is DTGVSQNPRHKITKRGQNVTFRCDPISEHNRLYWYRQTLGQGPEFLTYFQNEAQLEKSRLLSDRFSAERPKGSFSTLEIQRTEQGDSAMYLCASSLLGGSYNEQFFGPGTRLTVL.

This clone was observed a few times. The sample contains more than one DNA sequence encoding this CDR3. The gene calls are TRBV18 and TRBJ2-7; D remains unclear. Germline CDR1 reads KGHSH; CDR2 reads LQKENI. The CDR3 is made up of 13 amino acids. Deletions cut 0 bases from V and 2 bases from J, with 5 bases between. In nucleotides, the CDR3 is TGTGCCAGCTCACCACCCACAGCCTACGAGCAGTACTTC. As protein: CASSPPTAYEQYF.

The chain combines TRBV6-5 with TRBJ1-6; 7 bases are shared with TRBD1. The germline V gene encodes CDR1 MNHEY and CDR2 SVGAGI. The CDR3 sequence is 14 residues long. The J segment lost 11 bases and the V segment lost 6 bases, leaving 10 bases of the junction unmatched. CDR3 in DNA: TGTGCCAGCAGCCTAGACAGGGAATTGGCACCCCTCCACTTT. Residues: CASSLDRELAPLHF.

This clone was detected only a few times. The chain uses TRBV4-2 and TRBJ2-7, with D perhaps TRBD1 (6 bases). The CDR3 covers 14 residues. The V end lost 2 bases, the J end lost 3 bases, and 11 bases lay between the germline ends. Germline V gene sequence: CDR1 LGHNA, CDR2 YNFKEQ. The CDR3 is CASSQTSDSYEQYF. In DNA form, the CDR3 reads TGTGCCAGCAGCCAAACATCGGACAGCTACGAGCAGTACTTC.